This TCR beta chain comes out of a study of blood T cell repertoires in COVID-19. Study-wide background: COVID-19 samples from acute and convalescent phases originated in the United States, Italy and Spain. T cells, B-cell-depleted T cells, or PBMCs provided the cDNA or gDNA that served as material.

Germline assignment: CDR1 LNHDA and CDR2 SQIVND (reference sequence). CDR3 length: 14 residues. Trimming took 6 bases from V and 3 from J; bases not matched to a gene: 7. Authors' processing steps: How many nucleated cells were present was estimated from reference gene primer amplification. Sequencing was performed with immunoSEQ multiplex PCR; in TCRdb, only in-frame clones are kept and a portion is missing. V, J and clone size are those of that table, while D and trimming were read from the DNA. The sample includes about 230,000 clones, roughly 85% of them seen just once. Sequencing was performed on peripheral blood. The origin of this receptor is a man aged 35-49 years with acute or convalescent COVID-19. The chain has TRBV19 and TRBJ1-2, with 7 positions matching TRBD1. The CDR3 region is CASRADRADYGYTF. CDR3 nucleotide sequence: TGTGCCAGTAGAGCCGACAGGGCGGACTATGGCTACACCTTC.